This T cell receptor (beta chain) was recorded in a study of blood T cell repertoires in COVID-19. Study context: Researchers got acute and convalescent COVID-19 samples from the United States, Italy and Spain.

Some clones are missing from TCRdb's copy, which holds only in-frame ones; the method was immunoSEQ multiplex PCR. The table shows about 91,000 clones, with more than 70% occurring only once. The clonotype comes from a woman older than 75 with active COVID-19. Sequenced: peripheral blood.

The DNA for the CDR3 is TGTGCCAGCAGCCGGACTAGCGGGAGAGTATTAAGTAATGAGCAGTTCTTC. It specifies CASSRTSGRVLSNEQFF. The V and J genes are TRBV28 and TRBJ2-1, with TRBD2 matching over 13 bases. The CDR3 runs to 17 residues. Germline-derived CDR1 and CDR2 are MDHEN and SYDVKM. V lost 6 bases, J lost 7 bases, and 12 bases stayed unmatched.